Listed below are T cell receptor beta chains from one sample, sequenced in a study of cytomegalovirus exposure and HLA in healthy donors. TCRdb keeps only in-frame clones here, not all; method: immunoSEQ multiplex PCR. The sample has under 200,000 clones; around 80% are singletons. Material for sequencing was PBMCs. All receptors derive from a woman aged 25 to 39 in good health and CMV-seropositive. CDR3s include the opening cysteine and the closing phenylalanine or tryptophan. Fields, in order: D gene, clone size, J gene, V gene, CDR3 protein, CDR3 DNA. D genes are given only for firm matches. Size values are once, few and many counts, or a class for expanded clones, and some rows have none.

>TRBD1|.|TRBJ2-1|TRBV9
CASSVTGTADEQFF
TGTGCCAGCAGCGTAACCGGGACAGCAGATGAGCAGTTCTTC
>TRBD1|.|TRBJ1-2|TRBV4-3
CASSQEDRGMGGYTF
TGCGCCAGCAGCCAAGAGGACAGGGGGATGGGTGGCTACACCTTC
>TRBD1|.|TRBJ1-2|TRBV5-1
CASSLGQLDYGYTF
TGCGCCAGCAGCCTGGGACAGCTGGACTATGGCTACACCTTC
>.|.|TRBJ2-7|TRBV18
CASSPGGSYEQYF
TGTGCCAGCTCACCAGGCGGATCCTACGAGCAGTACTTC
>.|.|TRBJ1-2|TRBV4-3
CASSQDRGLNGYTF
TGCGCCAGCAGCCAAGACAGGGGACTAAATGGCTACACCTTC
>TRBD1|.|TRBJ1-2|TRBV4-3
CASSPGQGLGYTF
TGCGCCAGCAGTCCGGGACAGGGTTTAGGCTACACCTTC
>TRBD1|.|TRBJ2-1|TRBV30
CAHRDRGYNEQFF
TGTGCCCACCGGGACAGGGGCTACAATGAGCAGTTCTTC
>TRBD1|.|TRBJ2-2|TRBV19
CASSIRGQGAGELFF
TGTGCCAGTAGTATTAGGGGACAGGGTGCCGGGGAGCTGTTTTTT
>.|.|TRBJ2-7|TRBV7-6
CASSLAPDSYEQYF
TGTGCCAGCAGCTTAGCCCCAGACAGCTACGAGCAGTACTTC
>.|.|TRBJ1-1|TRBV30
CAWSAFFADSTEAFF
TGTGCCTGGAGTGCTTTCTTCGCGGACAGCACTGAAGCTTTCTTT
>.|few|TRBJ1-5|TRBV6-5
CASRIREYSNQPQHF
TGTGCCAGCAGGATCCGAGAATATAGCAATCAGCCCCAGCATTTT
>.|.|TRBJ1-6|TRBV5-1
CASSLEAGSYNSPLHF
TGCGCCAGCAGCTTGGAGGCGGGGTCCTATAATTCACCCCTCCACTTT
>.|.|TRBJ1-5|TRBV30
CAWSIEVLGPQHF
TGTGCCTGGAGTATTGAGGTCTTAGGGCCCCAGCATTTT
>.|.|TRBJ2-6|TRBV10-3
CAISDGDSGANVLTF
TGTGCCATCAGTGACGGGGACTCTGGGGCCAACGTCCTGACTTTC
>.|.|TRBJ2-3|TRBV5-8
CASSRGKERTQYF
TGTGCCAGCAGCCGGGGTAAGGAGAGGACGCAGTATTTT
>.|.|TRBJ2-2|TRBV18
CASSPRREEELFF
TGTGCCAGCTCACCCCGGAGGGAGGAGGAGCTGTTTTTT
>TRBD1|.|TRBJ1-2|TRBV6-5
CASSYSPQGRIYGYTF
TGTGCCAGCAGTTACTCTCCACAGGGGAGGATTTATGGCTACACCTTC
>TRBD1|.|TRBJ1-4|TRBV9
CASSGTGGANEKLFF
TGTGCCAGCAGCGGTACAGGGGGCGCAAATGAAAAACTGTTTTTT
>TRBD1|.|TRBJ1-6|TRBV19
CASSIFFVSGQEGSYNSPLHF
TGTGCCAGTAGTATCTTCTTCGTGTCGGGACAGGAGGGTTCCTATAATTCACCCCTCCACTTT
>TRBD2|.|TRBJ2-3|TRBV9
CASSRGGGEVDTQYF
TGTGCCAGCAGCCGGGGGGGCGGGGAGGTAGATACGCAGTATTTT
>.|.|TRBJ2-7|TRBV28
CASSLRADEQYF
TGTGCCAGCAGTTTGAGGGCAGACGAGCAGTACTTC
>.|once|TRBJ2-5|TRBV7-9
CASSTPGDNRKETQYF
TGTGCCAGCAGCACCCCTGGGGACAACCGGAAAGAGACCCAGTACTTC
>TRBD2|.|TRBJ2-6|TRBV5-6
CASSLWGPAGGYGANVLTF
TGTGCCAGCAGCTTGTGGGGCCCAGCGGGGGGTTATGGGGCCAACGTCCTGACTTTC
>.|.|TRBJ2-2|TRBV5-4
CASSPISTGELFF
TGTGCCAGCAGCCCCATTTCCACCGGGGAGCTGTTTTTT
>TRBD1|.|TRBJ1-2|TRBV27
CASSSSHRGLGYTF
TGTGCCAGCAGTTCATCCCACAGGGGGCTCGGCTACACCTTC
>.|.|TRBJ2-2|TRBV7-6
CASSLAVAPNTGELFF
TGTGCCAGCAGCTTAGCGGTGGCCCCGAACACCGGGGAGCTGTTTTTT
>.|.|TRBJ2-7|TRBV4-1
CASSQALTYEQYF
TGCGCCAGCAGCCAAGCCCTAACCTACGAGCAGTACTTC
>.|.|TRBJ1-2|TRBV5-4
CASSFTGANYGYTF
TGTGCCAGCAGCTTTACCGGAGCTAACTATGGCTACACCTTC
>TRBD1|.|TRBJ1-2|TRBV29-1
CSVESGTGDGYTF
TGCAGCGTTGAAAGCGGGACAGGGGATGGCTACACCTTC
>.|once|TRBJ1-2|TRBV10-3
CAIRQANYGYTF
TGTGCCATCCGACAGGCTAACTATGGCTACACCTTC
>TRBD1|.|TRBJ1-1|TRBV30
CASRQGTEAFF
TGTGCCAGTCGACAGGGGACTGAAGCTTTCTTT
>.|.|TRBJ1-1|TRBV30
CAWSVLGLAEAFF
TGTGCCTGGAGTGTCCTGGGACTGGCTGAAGCTTTCTTT
>TRBD1|.|TRBJ1-5|TRBV27
CASSSMDRVNQPQHF
TGTGCCAGCAGCTCTATGGACAGGGTCAATCAGCCCCAGCATTTT
>.|.|TRBJ2-2|TRBV6-5
CASTWAGELFF
TGTGCCAGCACCTGGGCGGGGGAGCTGTTTTTT
>.|.|TRBJ1-5|TRBV19
CASSIQGSQGQPQHF
TGTGCCAGTAGTATTCAGGGTTCTCAGGGTCAGCCCCAGCATTTT